The source of this TCR beta chain is a study of T-cell memory formation after mild COVID-19. Study-level findings and limits: Pre-infection memory carried some responding clones, suggesting that cross-reactive memory joined. The main location of contracting CD4+ clones was CM and EM, and that of contracting CD8+ clones was EMRA. CD4/CD8 balance characterized clones contracting day 15 to 85, and CD4+ skew characterized later expanders. SARS-CoV-2 specificity of second-wave clones peaking day 37 was unconfirmed.

Trimming cost V 11 bases and J 0 bases, with 8 bases left between them. Germline V lookup: CDR1 MNHNY, CDR2 SVGAGI (reference sequence). The CDR3 runs to 12 residues. Note on this clonotype: What it binds is not known.

TCRdb re-called the 5' RACE reads with MiXCR, one entry per CDR3 protein. Among about 200,000 distinct CDR3 sequences, around 9.1% were seen once, and the ten largest hold 3.5%. Specimen: PBMCs or a T cell subset sorted from them (not recorded which). This clonotype was sampled from a man aged 18 to 29 who had mild COVID-19 (a few samples of this study predate the infection). Cell type and time point are not known. This chain links TRBV6-6 with TRBJ1-3; D unresolved. Written as DNA, the CDR3 is TGTGCCGCGCGGGTCTCTGGAAACACCATATATTTT. Translating it yields CAARVSGNTIYF.